The 25 T cell receptor beta chains presented below share a single source sample, sequenced in a study of blood T cells in healthy people across ages. It was with a sample-barcoded 5' primer and a J-beta primer mix that a second PCR of roughly 7 to 11 cycles was run. One entry per CDR3 protein results from TCRdb running MiXCR on the 5' RACE reads. The sample contains fewer than 1,000,000 distinct CDR3 sequences, around 50% of which appear only once. Sequencing input: blood. The receptors originated from a man at least 80 years old in good health.

The DNA for the CDR3 is TGTGCCACCAGTGCGCCCCGAGGGGCGAGGAATGAGCAGTTCTTC. This gives the protein CATSAPRGARNEQFF. The rearrangement links TRBV24-1 to TRBJ2-1; D is possibly TRBD1 or TRBD2 (5 bases each). Germline CDR1 and CDR2: KGHDR and SFDVKD. The CDR3 totals 15 residues. The V end lost 5 bases, the J end lost 7 bases, and 17 bases lay between the germline ends.

This clonotype was picked up one time. A much larger clone differs from this one at a single base, so this may be a read error. V and J are TRBV12-3 or TRBV12-4 and TRBJ2-4; D is undetermined. The CDR3 totals 15 residues. V was pared by 4 bases and J by 5 bases, with 15 bases between. The CDR3: CASSSNVRSQNIQYF. The CDR3 coding sequence is TGTGCCAGCAGTTCCAACGTCCGATCCCAAAACATTCAGTACTTC.

The chain joins TRBV7-3 to TRBJ2-1; D is possibly TRBD1 (6 bases). Between the trimmed V and J ends, which lost 5 bases and 8 bases, there was a span of 19 bases. The CDR3 is 15 residues long. Germline V gene sequence: CDR1 SGHTA, CDR2 FQGTGA. This CDR3 is CASSPRQAARDEQFF. The CDR3 DNA follows: TGTGCCAGCAGCCCCCGACAGGCGGCGAGGGATGAGCAGTTCTTC.

The chain couples TRBV11-2 to TRBJ2-4; D is unresolved. Between the trimmed V and J ends, which lost 1 base and 15 bases, there was a span of 13 bases. The CDR3 is 12 residues long. Germline V gives CDR1 SGHAT, CDR2 FQNNGV. Here the CDR3 DNA reads TGTGCCAGCAGCTTAGCACTCGATTCGCCGTACTTC. It codes for CASSLALDSPYF.

The sample holds one count of this clonotype. V and J are TRBV11-2 and TRBJ2-3; 10 bases line up with TRBD2. Germline CDR1 SGHAT, CDR2 FQNNGV. CDR3 length: 22 residues. Trimming removed 5 bases from V and 0 bases from J; junction bases left unmatched: 23. The CDR3 loop reads CASSPLLGTCDTSGVSTDTQYF. CDR3 coding DNA: TGTGCCAGCAGCCCCCTATTGGGAACATGTGATACTAGCGGGGTTAGCACAGATACGCAGTATTTT.

Notes on this clonotype: A read error may explain this, as a much larger clone is one base away. The V and J genes are TRBV21-1 and TRBJ2-7. TRBV21-1 is listed as a pseudogene. CDR3 length: 13 amino acids. CDR3 sequence (DNA): TGTGCCAGCAGCAAACAGAGCTCCTGCGAGCAGTACTTC. Translating it yields CASSKQSSCEQYF.

The chain employs TRBV20-1 and TRBJ2-5; tentative D call: TRBD2 (5 bases). The CDR3 runs to 11 residues. The V and J ends lost 6 bases and 11 bases respectively, with 16 bases between them. Germline V lookup: CDR1 DFQATT, CDR2 SNEGSKA (reference sequence). CDR3 nucleotide sequence: TGCAGTGCCCCAAGCGGAATTGAGCAGTACTTC. Translated, it gives CSAPSGIEQYF.

This clonotype was counted ten times or more. V usage is TRBV4-3 and J usage is TRBJ2-1; 8 bases map to TRBD2. This CDR3 has 15 residues. V lost 10 bases and J lost 8; bases outside the gene matches: 16. The germline V gene has CDR1 LGHNA and CDR2 YSLEER. The CDR3 DNA reads TGCGCCACCGCAAGGGCGGGAGGAATGAACGATGAGCAGTTCTTC. It yields the protein CATARAGGMNDEQFF.

This clonotype was picked up a small number of times. DNA for the CDR3: TGCAGCGTCGATATTCCGGGTCCTAACAATGAGCAGTTCTTC. This translates into CSVDIPGPNNEQFF. V gene TRBV29-1 combines with J gene TRBJ2-1, with D hard to call. V gave up 6 bases and J gave up 5 bases, with 17 bases separating them. This CDR3 has 14 amino acids. The germline V gene encodes CDR1 SQVTM and CDR2 ANQGSEA.

This clonotype has just a few counts. This chain uses TRBV5-1 with TRBJ2-3, with 7 bases that match TRBD1. The CDR3 loop spans 13 amino acids. With 4 bases clipped from V and 8 bases from J, the junction kept 7 bases outside the gene matches. The germline V gene encodes CDR1 SGHRS and CDR2 YFSETQ. CDR3 nucleotides: TGCGCCAGCAGCGTCGGACAGGCTGGTACGCAGTATTTT. Its translation is CASSVGQAGTQYF.

The chain recombines TRBV7-9 with TRBJ2-3; the D is unclear. The germline V gene encodes CDR1 SEHNR and CDR2 FQNEAQ (reference sequence). The CDR3 consists of 8 residues. Trimming pared 4 bases from V and 12 bases from J, leaving 2 bases between. The CDR3 DNA reads as TGTGCCAGCAGCTCTCAGTATTTT. Protein sequence: CASSSQYF.

The rearrangement links TRBV7-2 to TRBJ1-5, with 8 nucleotides matching TRBD1. V gave up 2 bases and J gave up 3 bases; unmatched junction bases: 15. The CDR3 totals 19 residues. In germline, CDR1 is SGHTA, CDR2 FQGNSA. The DNA of the CDR3 is TGTGCCAGCAGCTTACCAAGCGCAGGGACAGGTGGCGCCAATCAGCCCCAGCATTTT. It translates to CASSLPSAGTGGANQPQHF.

This chain connects TRBV20-1 to TRBJ2-7; the D gene is possibly TRBD2 (5 bases). CDR3 size: 16 residues. Germline V CDR1 and CDR2: DFQATT, SNEGSKA (reference sequence). V was trimmed by 6 bases and J by 3 bases, leaving 24 bases between them. CDR3 residues: CSAEEGGWRPIYEQYF. CDR3 sequence (DNA): TGCAGTGCGGAAGAGGGTGGTTGGCGGCCAATCTACGAGCAGTACTTC.

This clonotype was seen more than once but under ten times. The chain is built from TRBV7-2 and TRBJ2-6; D is possibly TRBD2 (5 bases). Trimming removed 1 base at V and 2 bases at J, with 6 bases between. The CDR3 has 15 amino acids. Germline assignment: CDR1 SGHTA and CDR2 FQGNSA. CDR3 region: CASSLERAGANVLTF. The DNA of the CDR3 is TGTGCCAGCAGCTTAGAGAGGGCTGGGGCCAACGTCCTGACTTTC.

This clonotype was recorded many times. The chain combines TRBV7-9 with TRBJ2-7, with D tentatively TRBD1 (6 bases). Between the trimmed V and J ends, which lost 1 base and 6 bases, there was a span of 13 bases. The CDR3 contains 14 residues. Germline-derived CDR1 and CDR2 are SEHNR and FQNEAQ (reference sequence). The CDR3 sequence is CASSLGRWDTEQYF. The CDR3 bases are TGTGCCAGCAGCTTAGGTCGTTGGGACACCGAGCAGTACTTC.

This clonotype has just a few counts. The J gene is TRBJ1-6, the V gene TRBV7-2, with TRBD1 matching 12 bases. This CDR3 is built from 19 residues. Trimming removed 4 bases from V and 6 bases from J; junction bases left unmatched: 13. Germline V lookup: CDR1 SGHTA, CDR2 FQGNSA. The CDR3 DNA reads TGTGCCAGCAGCTCTACCGGGACAGGGGGCGTCAGGATTAATTCACCCCTCCACTTT. Protein product: CASSSTGTGGVRINSPLHF.

This clonotype came up once. V and J are TRBV21-1 and TRBJ2-7; the table assigns TRBD1, which was not confirmed against the DNA. TRBV21-1 is reported as a pseudogene. The CDR3 consists of 18 residues. DNA of the CDR3: TGTGCCAGCAGCAAAAGGGTTGTTAATCAGGGGCAAGTCGGCGAGCAGTACTTC. It yields the protein CASSKRVVNQGQVGEQYF.

This clonotype was seen a handful of times. This sequence joins TRBV12-3 or TRBV12-4 and TRBJ2-5, with 8 bases that match TRBD2. The CDR3 consists of 15 residues. V dropped 5 bases and J dropped 5; count of bases not matched to a gene: 10. The CDR3 DNA follows: TGTGCCAGCAGTAGGGGTAGCGGGAAGTTTGAGACCCAGTACTTC. This codes for CASSRGSGKFETQYF.

The CDR3 nucleotides are TGTGCCAGCTCACCGCGAGACAGGGGGACCTACGAGCAGTACTTC. The encoded protein is CASSPRDRGTYEQYF. The chain joins TRBV18 to TRBJ2-7; 9 bases are a match to TRBD1. The CDR3 is 15 residues long. Germline V lookup: CDR1 KGHSH, CDR2 LQKENI. Trimming removed 3 bases from V and 2 bases from J; junction bases left unmatched: 5.

In its sample, this clonotype was seen many times. The chain has TRBV5-6 and TRBJ2-1, with a tentative D call TRBD1 (8 bases). The germline gives CDR1 SGHDT, CDR2 YYEEEE. This CDR3 comprises 21 residues. V was clipped by 4 bases and J by 4 bases, with 33 bases between them. This CDR3 is CASSAWTGWIGSGAGYNEQFF. The CDR3 coding sequence is TGTGCCAGCAGCGCGTGGACAGGGTGGATAGGGTCGGGAGCGGGATACAATGAGCAGTTCTTC.

This clonotype was seen a few times. V gene TRBV28 combines with J gene TRBJ2-7; D not certain. Germline-derived CDR1 and CDR2 are MDHEN and SYDVKM. CDR3 length: 15 residues. Deletions cut 7 bases from V and 2 bases from J, with 18 bases between. The CDR3 reads CASTRTTDLAYEQYF. The CDR3 DNA sequence: TGTGCCAGCACCCGGACGACGGATTTGGCCTACGAGCAGTACTTC.

J is TRBJ2-3 and V is TRBV2, with 8 nucleotides matching TRBD1. The CDR3 spans 15 residues. The germline gives CDR1 SNHLY, CDR2 FYNNEI. The ends lost 3 bases at V and 4 bases at J; junction bases unmatched: 6. The CDR3 nucleotides read TGTGCCAGCAGTGAGGGACAGGTTGGGGCAGATACGCAGTATTTT. Its protein is CASSEGQVGADTQYF. The entire variable domain, with the rest obtained from reference TRBV2 and TRBJ2-3, is as follows: EPEVTQTPSHQVTQMGQEVILRCVPISNHLYFYWYRQILGQKVEFLVSFYNNEISEKSEIFDDQFSVERPDGSNFTLKIRSTKLEDSAMYFCASSEGQVGADTQYFGPGTRLTVL.

The chain employs TRBV2 and TRBJ2-6, with 9 bases identical to TRBD1. The trim removed 4 bases at V and 4 bases at J, leaving 8 bases unmatched. The CDR3 extends over 17 amino acids. Germline-derived CDR1 and CDR2 are SNHLY and FYNNEI. CDR3 bases: TGTGCCAGCAGTGTACCCACAGGGGGCGCAGGGGCCAACGTCCTGACTTTC. As protein: CASSVPTGGAGANVLTF.

This clonotype was seen ten or more times. V is TRBV29-1 and J is TRBJ2-6, with unresolved D. Germline V gene sequence: CDR1 SQVTM, CDR2 ANQGSEA. This CDR3 has 13 residues. Trimming took off 5 bases at V and 0 bases at J, with 5 bases between the two ends. CDR3 coding DNA: TGCAGCGTTAAACGCTCTGGGGCCAACGTCCTGACTTTC. Residues: CSVKRSGANVLTF.

The genes are TRBV20-1 and TRBJ2-7, with 9 bases identical to TRBD1. CDR1 and CDR2 from the germline V gene are DFQATT and SNEGSKA (reference sequence). This CDR3 region has 14 residues. For the CDR3, the DNA is TGCAGCTTGCCTGGGACAGGGAACTCCTACGAGCAGTACTTC. This sequence encodes CSLPGTGNSYEQYF.